This T cell receptor (beta chain) was captured by sequencing in a study of identical twins. Points from the study as a whole: Some out-of-frame alpha sequences were shared by twins, and these showed excess low generation probability.

Of note for this clonotype: The antigen remains undetermined.

Template switching (which added a universal primer site) was used, and cDNA carried unique molecular identifiers. One entry per CDR3 protein, called by TCRdb with MiXCR from the 5' RACE reads. Of 1.5 million to 2 million distinct CDR3 sequences in the sample, about 32% were seen once. The sequence was collected from a newborn girl in good health. Source material: cord blood.

CDR3 coding DNA: TGTGCCAGCAGCTTTGGTTTGGGTTCCGGCATTCAGTACTTC. Its translation is CASSFGLGSGIQYF. This chain joins TRBV5-6 and TRBJ2-4, with no clear D. V lost 2 bases to trimming and J lost 9 bases, with 15 bases between them. This CDR3 has 14 residues. CDR1 SGHDT and CDR2 YYEEEE come from the germline V gene.